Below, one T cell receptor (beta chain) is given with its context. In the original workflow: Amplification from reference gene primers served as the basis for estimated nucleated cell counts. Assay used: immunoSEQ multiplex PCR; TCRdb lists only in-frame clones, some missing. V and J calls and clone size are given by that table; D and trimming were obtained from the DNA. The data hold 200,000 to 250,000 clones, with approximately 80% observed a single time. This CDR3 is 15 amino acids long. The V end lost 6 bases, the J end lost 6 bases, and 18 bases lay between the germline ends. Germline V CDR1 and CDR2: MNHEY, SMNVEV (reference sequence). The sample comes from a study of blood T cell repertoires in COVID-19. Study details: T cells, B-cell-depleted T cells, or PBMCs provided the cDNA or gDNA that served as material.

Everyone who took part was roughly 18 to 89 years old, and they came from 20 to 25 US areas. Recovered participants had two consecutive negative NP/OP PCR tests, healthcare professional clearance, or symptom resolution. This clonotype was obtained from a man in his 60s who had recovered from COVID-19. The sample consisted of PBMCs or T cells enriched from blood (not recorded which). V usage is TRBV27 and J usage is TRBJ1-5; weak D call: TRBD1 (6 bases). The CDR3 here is CASSDTQGAGQPQHF. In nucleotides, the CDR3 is TGTGCCAGCAGCGACACACAGGGAGCAGGTCAGCCCCAGCATTTT.